This TCR beta chain was captured by sequencing in a study of cytotoxic CD8 clonotypes in ibrutinib-treated CLL. Sequencing was designed to attain a depth spanning 1 in 200,000 to 1 in 1 million T cells. Sequencing was performed with immunoSEQ multiplex PCR; in TCRdb, only in-frame clones are kept and a portion is missing. Counted here are about 160,000 clones, more than 80% occurring once; the ten biggest clones make up around 4.5%. Study conclusions and caveats: A rise in clonality was seen at ibrutinib response, and a fall back toward baseline was seen at progression. Among the clonotypes, public ones were uncommon and contracted or held stable on treatment.

A word on this clone: The target antigen is unknown.

Germline CDR1 reads LNHNV; CDR2 reads YYDKDF (reference sequence). V was clipped by 1 base and J by 5 bases, with 5 bases between them. The CDR3 runs 12 residues. The TCR comes from a human donor with chronic lymphocytic leukemia. The sequencing here drew on PBMCs, taken after 24 months of ibrutinib treatment. V and J are TRBV15 and TRBJ2-5, with no clear D. The CDR3, as DNA: TGTGCCACCAGCAGAGGTTTTGAGACCCAGTACTTC. Translation: CATSRGFETQYF.